The rows below give T cell receptor beta chains drawn from one sample of a study of yellow fever vaccine responses in identical twins. TCRdb re-derived calls from the RT-PCR reads in MiXCR, one entry per CDR3 protein. The data contain 850 to 1,200 distinct CDR3 sequences, 80% to 85% of them seen just once; the ten biggest clones take up around 24%. The source was T cells from blood (PBMCs), unsorted or a sorted subset (not recorded which), collected before or after yellow fever vaccination (not recorded which). These receptors were obtained from a female donor who received the yellow fever vaccine. Both conserved end residues are part of each CDR3. The D gene is left open where the match is weak. Expanded clones are given a class, and other clones once, few, many or no size at all.

j_call v_call d_call clone_size cdr3_nt cdr3_aa
TRBJ2-2 TRBV12-3/TRBV12-4 - once TGTGCCAGCAGTTCGGCCCTCCACGGGGGCACCGGGGAGCTGTTTTTT CASSSALHGGTGELFF
TRBJ1-5 TRBV10-3 - - TGTGCCATCAGTGGGGACCTCAATCAGCCCCAGCATTTT CAISGDLNQPQHF
TRBJ2-1 TRBV11-1 TRBD2 - TGTGCCAGCAGCCTTAGACTAGCGGGAGATCTTAACAATGAGCAGTTCTTC CASSLRLAGDLNNEQFF
TRBJ1-1 TRBV7-7 - - TGTGCTAGCAGCTCCGCCCAGAACACTGAAGCTTTCTTT CASSSAQNTEAFF
TRBJ2-1 TRBV11-1 - - TGTGCCAGCAGCTTAGGGGTCCGGTCCCCGAGCTCCTACAATGAGCAGTTCTTC CASSLGVRSPSSYNEQFF
TRBJ1-6 TRBV11-1 - - TGTGCCAGCAGCTTAAACGAGGATTCCCTCCACTTT CASSLNEDSLHF
TRBJ1-1 TRBV4-1 - - TGCGCCAGCAGCCAAGATCCCATTATGAACACTGAAGCTTTCTTT CASSQDPIMNTEAFF
TRBJ1-2 TRBV6-1 - - TGTGCCAGCGCCTCGTGGAACAAGAACTATGGCTACACCTTC CASASWNKNYGYTF
TRBJ2-1 TRBV13 - - TGTGCCAGCAGCCTAGCTGGAGGGGAGCAGTTCTTC CASSLAGGEQFF
TRBJ1-5 TRBV20-1 - once TGCAGTGCTAGTGGCAGGAATCAGCCCCAGCATTTT CSASGRNQPQHF
TRBJ2-1 TRBV4-2 TRBD2 - TGTGCCAGCAGCCCGGGGGGGGGGAGGGACGATGAGCAGTTCTTC CASSPGGGRDDEQFF
TRBJ2-1 TRBV4-2 - - TGTGCCAGCAGCCAACGTACTAGGAAGGGGGATGAGCAGTTCTTC CASSQRTRKGDEQFF
TRBJ2-1 TRBV13 - once TGTGCCAGCACCACTGCCTCAGGGTACAATGAGCAGTTCTTC CASTTASGYNEQFF
TRBJ2-7 TRBV11-3 - - TGTGCCAGCAGCTTAGCACCGATGACTCGCTCCTACGAGCAGTACTTC CASSLAPMTRSYEQYF
TRBJ2-3 TRBV23-1 - - TGCGCCAGCAGTTCTCCGACGGAGGGGGGAGATACGCAGTATTTT CASSSPTEGGDTQYF
TRBJ2-7 TRBV4-1 TRBD1 - TGCGCCAGCAGCCAAGCCGGACAGGGTCTCTACGAGCAGTACTTC CASSQAGQGLYEQYF
TRBJ2-1 TRBV6-1 TRBD2 - TGTGCCAGCAGGTCAGCGGGGGGGCCGGTTAATGAGCAGTTCTTC CASRSAGGPVNEQFF
TRBJ2-7 TRBV20-1 - - TGCAGCTTCGGCCCCGGGCCATACGAGCAGTACTTC CSFGPGPYEQYF
TRBJ2-3 TRBV10-1 TRBD1 - TGCGCCAGCCGGGACAGGGACACAGATACGCAGTATTTT CASRDRDTDTQYF
TRBJ2-7 TRBV7-2 - - TGTGCCAGCAGCAAGGAGTATTTAGCGACCTACGAGCAGTACTTC CASSKEYLATYEQYF
TRBJ1-2 TRBV4-2 - - TGTGCCAGCAGCCAAGATCTAGGAAACGGCTACACCTTC CASSQDLGNGYTF